The sequence of this T cell receptor (beta chain) was determined in a study of blood T cell repertoires in COVID-19 (dated by TCRdb to 2018 to 2021). Notes on the research overall: The collaborator samples originated in the United States, Italy and Spain and spanned the acute and convalescent phases of COVID-19. Samples came from the ongoing ImmuneRACE study (first 160 participants) plus 1,254 subjects from 6 global collaborators. The material from the prospective study consisted of cDNA or gDNA derived from T cells, B-cell-depleted T cells, or PBMCs. The dataset comprised deeply sampled blood TCRbeta repertoires from subjects exposed to, actively infected with, or recovered from COVID-19. The sample metadata nearly always contained a de-identified subject ID, COVID-19 status, age in years and sex. A freely available public database, intended as a resource for researchers studying the immune response to SARS-CoV-2, is where the repertoires were released. Where HLA class I and class II types were available, the types were taken from metadata supplied by the sample provider, not from assay-based typing.

Turning to this clone: Its antigen is currently not known. Per-base qualities were not stored, and no clone one base away is much larger.

In Seattle, one collaborating source enrolled patients while the infection was active and tracked those patients longitudinally over the course of disease. The collaborating institutions used their own protocols to collect whole blood in K2EDTA tubes. For TCRbeta analysis, collaborator samples were shipped as frozen whole blood, as isolated PBMCs, or as DNA extracted from either sample type. Overall study outcomes, separate from this receptor: The amount of clinical and demographic metadata varied by source and participant and was provided uncurated.

TCRbeta CDR3 regions were amplified from genomic DNA using the immunoSEQ Assay, a bias-controlled multiplex PCR. The study's processing was this. Within the assay, amplification of reference gene primers was used to estimate how many nucleated cells each sample contained. Sequence reads were collapsed and filtered to measure the absolute abundance of every unique TCRbeta CDR3 rearrangement. Productive Simpson clonality was computed per sample as the square root of Simpson's diversity index over productive rearrangements. TCRdb took this table from immuneACCESS and kept in-frame rearrangements with V and J called. Such tables lack part of the clones; where checked against another copy, unresolved V genes explain under half of the gap, and the rest is unexplained. V and J calls and clone size are those listed in that table; D and trimming were worked out from the DNA. The sample table records some 350,000 clones; roughly 90% of these occur just once. Around 3% of the sample rests with the top ten.

The CDR3 runs 14 residues from the cysteine to the phenylalanine. The CDR3 DNA has 42 bases and is translated from base 1. The CDR1 and CDR2 encoded by the germline V gene are SQVTM and ANQGSEA. Compared with germline, V lacks 7 bases and J lacks 4 bases; bases without a gene match: 7. Here the chain combines TRBV29-1 and TRBJ2-1, and 10 junctional nucleotides match TRBD2. Sequences were obtained from peripheral blood. This TCR was sampled from a woman aged 25 to 45 with COVID-19, enrolled during active disease. The CDR3 reads as follows: CSGSSGGRYNEQFF. The base sequence is TGCAGCGGTTCTAGCGGGGGAAGGTACAATGAGCAGTTCTTC.